One and the same sample provided the 18 T cell receptor beta chains below, sequenced in a study of long-term antiretroviral therapy in people with HIV. The libraries were made with immunoSEQ v3.0 at survey level. Only in-frame clones appear in the TCRdb table, and some are missing; sequencing was by immunoSEQ multiplex PCR. The sample has about 33,000 clones, about 95% seen once. Material: unsorted PBMCs, obtained about 6.6 years after starting antiretroviral therapy. Source of these receptors: a man aged 30 to 45 with HIV.

This clone turned up a few times. The gene calls are TRBV6-6 and TRBJ2-7, with 9 bases fitting TRBD2. Per germline, CDR1 MNHNY and CDR2 SVGAGI (reference sequence). This CDR3 is 15 amino acids long. V shed 6 bases, J shed 8 bases, and the junction held 14 bases outside the gene matches. CDR3 region: CASRLALAGDFKQYF. As DNA, the CDR3 is TGTGCCAGCAGACTCGCCTTAGCGGGGGATTTCAAGCAGTACTTC.

The rearrangement uses TRBV21-1 and TRBJ2-1; the table's D call of TRBD1 was not tested on the DNA. TRBV21-1 is designated a pseudogene. The CDR3 is 18 amino acids. The DNA for the CDR3 is TGTGCCAGCAGCAAAAGTGAGCAGACAAAAGTTGCCTGCAATGAGCAGTTCTTC. It codes for CASSKSEQTKVACNEQFF.

The V gene is TRBV2, the J gene TRBJ1-1, with D uncertain. The V gene lost 1 base and the J gene lost 3 bases, with 6 bases spanning the gap. CDR3 length: 13 amino acids. The germline V gene encodes CDR1 SNHLY and CDR2 FYNNEI. The CDR3 DNA sequence: TGTGCCAGCAGTGAAGGTAGGGACACTGAAGCTTTCTTT. Amino acids: CASSEGRDTEAFF.

The CDR3 DNA sequence: TGTGCCAGTAGTATCCAGATTGGCCAGCCCCAGCATTTT. It encodes CASSIQIGQPQHF. The V call is TRBV19, the J call TRBJ1-5; D unclear. Trimming shortened V by 3 bases and J by 7 bases, and 10 bases separated the two germline ends. Germline V gene lookup returns CDR1 LNHDA and CDR2 SQIVND (reference sequence). The CDR3 runs to 13 residues.

The rearrangement joins TRBV4-2 to TRBJ2-2, with 11 bases lining up with TRBD2. V shed 0 bases, J shed 3 bases, and the junction held 3 bases outside the gene matches. The CDR3 extends over 17 amino acids. CDR1 is LGHNA, CDR2 YNFKEQ, per germline. The CDR3 DNA follows: TGTGCCAGCAGCCAAGAACTAGCGGGGGCTGACACCGGGGAGCTGTTTTTT. It encodes CASSQELAGADTGELFF.

The chain couples TRBV6-1 to TRBJ2-3; possibly TRBD1 for D (5 bases). The V gene's germline CDR1 is MNHNS and CDR2 SASEGT. Trimming took off 3 bases at V and 8 bases at J, with 12 bases between the two ends. This CDR3 comprises 13 residues. In DNA, the CDR3 is TGTGCCAGCAGTGATCTCTCCCAGGGTACGCAGTATTTT. Translating gives CASSDLSQGTQYF.

V is TRBV7-2 and J is TRBJ2-3, with 7 bases that match TRBD2. The V gene end was trimmed by 2 bases and the J gene end by 4 bases; junction bases not matched to a gene: 6. The CDR3 is 15 residues long. The V gene's germline CDR1 is SGHTA and CDR2 FQGNSA. The CDR3 protein is CASSLIWGGADTQYF. The CDR3 DNA sequence: TGTGCCAGCAGCTTAATTTGGGGGGGGGCAGATACGCAGTATTTT.

This chain joins TRBV29-1 and TRBJ1-1; no firm D call. The CDR3 consists of 13 residues. Germline V CDR1 and CDR2: SQVTM, ANQGSEA. V was pared by 7 bases and J by 0 bases, with 12 bases between. CDR3 bases: TGCAGCGCGATTCGCCGGGTGAACACTGAAGCTTTCTTT. This encodes CSAIRRVNTEAFF. The variable domain in full, with the rest retrieved from reference TRBV29-1 and TRBJ1-1, is SAVISQKPSRDICQRGTSLTIQCQVDSQVTMMFWYRQQPGQSLTLIATANQGSEATYESGFVIDKFPISRPNLTFSTLTVSNMSPEDSSIYLCSAIRRVNTEAFFGQGTRLTVV.

This chain connects TRBV6-5 to TRBJ2-7; D is unresolved. V lost 5 bases to trimming and J lost 12 bases, with 20 bases between them. The CDR3 has 13 amino acids. CDR1 is MNHEY and CDR2 is SVGAGI in the germline V gene. CDR3 nucleotide sequence: TGTGCCAGCAGTCCTCGGCCGGGCGATCTTGCGTACTTC. This codes for CASSPRPGDLAYF.

V usage is TRBV7-9 and J usage is TRBJ1-5; no reliable D call. V lost 5 bases and J lost 4, with 6 bases in between. Germline V gives CDR1 SEHNR, CDR2 FQNEAQ (reference sequence). The CDR3 contains 12 residues. This CDR3 is CASSGGNQPQHF. In DNA form, the CDR3 reads TGTGCCAGCAGCGGAGGGAATCAGCCCCAGCATTTT.

The rearrangement joins TRBV10-3 to TRBJ2-6; possibly TRBD1 for D (6 bases). The CDR3 runs to 17 residues. Germline CDR1 reads ENHRY; CDR2 reads SYGVKD. V gave up 6 bases and J gave up 0 bases, with 15 bases separating them. The CDR3 protein is CAIRKQGTHSGANVLTF. The DNA for the CDR3 is TGTGCCATCAGGAAACAGGGAACCCACTCTGGGGCCAACGTCCTGACTTTC.

The rearrangement joins TRBV2 to TRBJ2-5; D uncertain. V was trimmed by 5 bases and J by 5 bases, leaving 15 bases between them. The CDR3 length is 14 residues. Germline lookup yields CDR1 SNHLY and CDR2 FYNNEI. This chain's CDR3 is CASSPVSSVETQYF. CDR3 in DNA: TGTGCCAGCAGTCCCGTTAGCAGCGTTGAGACCCAGTACTTC.

The chain has TRBV9 and TRBJ2-1; tentatively, D is TRBD2 (5 bases). Germline-derived CDR1 and CDR2 are SGDLS and YYNGEE. V was clipped by 0 bases and J by 4 bases, with 14 bases between them. The CDR3 sequence is 16 residues long. CDR3 protein: CASSVVWAGSYNEQFF. The CDR3 nucleotides are TGTGCCAGCAGCGTAGTTTGGGCGGGCTCTTACAATGAGCAGTTCTTC. The complete variable domain, with remaining parts taken from reference TRBV9 and TRBJ2-1, reads DSGVTQTPKHLITATGQRVTLRCSPRSGDLSVYWYQQSLDQGLQFLIQYYNGEERAKGNILERFSAQQFPDLHSELNLSSLELGDSALYFCASSVVWAGSYNEQFFGPGTRLTVL.

The V call is TRBV2, the J call TRBJ2-3; no clear D. The CDR3 sequence is 11 residues long. Germline CDR1 is SNHLY and CDR2 is FYNNEI. V was shortened by 4 bases and J by 7 bases, with 6 bases between the two germline ends. The CDR3 DNA follows: TGTGCCAGCAGTGGCGGTCATACGCAGTATTTT. Protein sequence: CASSGGHTQYF.

The chain uses TRBV5-3 and TRBJ1-2, with 9 bases lining up with TRBD1. TRBV5-3 is treated as an ORF (open reading frame) with a function not yet certain. CDR3 length: 15 amino acids. Unmatched junction bases numbered 11, after V lost 10 bases and J lost 1 base. This CDR3 reads CAPNPDRGFNYGYTF. CDR3 in DNA: TGTGCCCCAAATCCGGACAGGGGATTTAACTATGGCTACACCTTC.

This chain joins TRBV29-1 and TRBJ2-5, with 7 bases identical to TRBD1. The ends lost 7 bases at V and 1 base at J; junction bases unmatched: 6. This CDR3 region has 13 residues. Looked up from germline, CDR1 is SQVTM and CDR2 is ANQGSEA. CDR3 coding DNA: TGCAGCGGCTACAGGGGCCTCCAAGAGACCCAGTACTTC. This sequence encodes CSGYRGLQETQYF.

The V and J genes are TRBV6-1 and TRBJ2-5; D is uncertain. The CDR3 is 13 amino acids. The V and J ends lost 4 bases and 1 base respectively, with 7 bases between them. Germline V gives CDR1 MNHNS, CDR2 SASEGT. CDR3 sequence reads: CASSVSIQETQYF. In nucleotides, the CDR3 is TGTGCCAGCAGTGTTTCCATCCAAGAGACCCAGTACTTC.

The chain uses TRBV10-3 and TRBJ2-2, with TRBD1 matching 7 bases. This CDR3 spans 17 amino acids. The V gene's germline CDR1 is ENHRY and CDR2 SYGVKD. Trimming took 6 bases from V and 4 from J; bases not matched to a gene: 14. In DNA form, the CDR3 reads TGTGCCATCAGGGAAACCGCCGGGACAGACTTCACCGGGGAGCTGTTTTTT. Protein sequence: CAIRETAGTDFTGELFF.